These T cell receptor beta chains were read from a single sample in a study of blood T cells in healthy people across ages. TCRdb used MiXCR to reprocess the 5' RACE reads, holding one entry per CDR3 protein. The sample lists 700,000 to 950,000 distinct CDR3 sequences, over 45% occurring once. Sample: blood. These receptors all stem from a man aged 25-40 years in good health. Each CDR3 is given with its conserved first and last residue. The order of the fields is V gene, J gene, CDR3 protein.

V: TRBV4-3; J: TRBJ2-3; CDR3: CASSQYLVSDTQYF
V: TRBV12-3/TRBV12-4; J: TRBJ1-1; CDR3: CASSEYQGLATEAFF
V: TRBV15; J: .; CDR3: CATSMTNGGETQYF
V: TRBV7-2; J: TRBJ2-7; CDR3: CASSLNPSLSSYEQYF
V: TRBV28; J: TRBJ2-3; CDR3: CASSSIAYTQYF
V: TRBV7-2; J: TRBJ2-3; CDR3: CASSLDRVGPDTQYF
V: TRBV10-3; J: TRBJ1-5; CDR3: CATHTGQSNQPQHF
V: TRBV29-1; J: TRBJ2-1; CDR3: CSVDGGAYNGQFF
V: TRBV4-3; J: TRBJ2-1; CDR3: CASSQRRGPRSGEQFF
V: TRBV20-1; J: TRBJ2-2; CDR3: CSARDHRGYTGELFF
V: TRBV10-3; J: TRBJ1-2; CDR3: CATLGGQPNYGYTF
V: TRBV7-2; J: TRBJ2-1; CDR3: CASRDRTSGSYEQFF
V: TRBV6-2/TRBV6-3; J: TRBJ2-4; CDR3: CASSYWDWQYF
V: TRBV24-1; J: TRBJ2-1; CDR3: CATSDPGLAGDAEQFF
V: TRBV20-1; J: TRBJ1-2; CDR3: CSPEGRGQGARGYTF
V: TRBV24-1; J: .; CDR3: CATSGGGLAGNEQYF
V: TRBV28; J: TRBJ2-1; CDR3: CASSRMGGLQGQFF
V: TRBV4-2; J: .; CDR3: CASSHGTSGRYEQYF
V: TRBV5-1; J: TRBJ2-3; CDR3: CASQTGNTDTQYF
V: TRBV7-9; J: TRBJ2-3; CDR3: CASIGKVLTDTQYF
V: TRBV7-8; J: TRBJ2-1; CDR3: CASSTLLNSGEQFF
V: TRBV27; J: .; CDR3: CASSPGAGSYNEQYF
V: TRBV7-9; J: TRBJ2-1; CDR3: CASSSGQATYNEQFF
V: TRBV27; J: TRBJ2-5; CDR3: CASSLSAGTGQETQYF
V: TRBV6-5; J: TRBJ2-5; CDR3: CASSITSGRSNEQYF
V: TRBV5-1; J: TRBJ2-1; CDR3: CASSLEGWNEQFF
V: TRBV29-1; J: TRBJ1-2; CDR3: CSVAPAGRDGYTF
V: TRBV9; J: TRBJ2-7; CDR3: CASSVGAAGTYEQYF
V: TRBV27; J: TRBJ2-7; CDR3: CASSLRDAGEQYF
V: TRBV10-3; J: TRBJ2-1; CDR3: CAIRPRGLISGNEQFF
V: TRBV14; J: TRBJ1-2; CDR3: CASSQDLGKGGYTF
V: TRBV20-1; J: TRBJ2-1; CDR3: CSANPQGASYNEQFF
V: TRBV6-6; J: TRBJ2-5; CDR3: CASSRPMTASGVETQYF
V: TRBV7-8; J: TRBJ2-4; CDR3: CASSFEGTKNIQYF
V: TRBV7-2; J: TRBJ1-5; CDR3: CASSSSGGSDQPQHF
V: TRBV20-1; J: TRBJ1-5; CDR3: CSALRSGIRGNQPQHF
V: TRBV20-1; J: TRBJ2-7; CDR3: CSAATSRGGTYEQYF
V: TRBV5-1; J: TRBJ2-3; CDR3: CASSRDIFTDTQYF
V: TRBV21-1; J: TRBJ2-1; CDR3: CASSQLAEFYNEQFF
V: TRBV4-2; J: TRBJ1-2; CDR3: CASSQGAYGYTF
V: TRBV14; J: .; CDR3: CASSSGDEQYF